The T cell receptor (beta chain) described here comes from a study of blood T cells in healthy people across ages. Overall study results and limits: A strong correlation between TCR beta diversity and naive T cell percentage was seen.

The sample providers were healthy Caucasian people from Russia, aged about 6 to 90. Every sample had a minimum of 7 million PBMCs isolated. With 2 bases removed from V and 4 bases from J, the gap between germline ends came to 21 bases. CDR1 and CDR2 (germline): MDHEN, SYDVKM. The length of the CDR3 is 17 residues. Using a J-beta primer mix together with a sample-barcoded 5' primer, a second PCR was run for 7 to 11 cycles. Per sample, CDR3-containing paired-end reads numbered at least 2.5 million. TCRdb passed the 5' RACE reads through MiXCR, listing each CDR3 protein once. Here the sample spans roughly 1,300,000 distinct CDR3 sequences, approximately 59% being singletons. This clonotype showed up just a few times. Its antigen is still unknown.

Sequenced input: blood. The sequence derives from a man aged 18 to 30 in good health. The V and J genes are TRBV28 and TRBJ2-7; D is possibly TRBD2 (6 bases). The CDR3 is CASSLRGGLTLLYEQYF. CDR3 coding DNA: TGTGCCAGCAGTTTACGTGGGGGACTGACTCTCCTTTACGAGCAGTACTTC. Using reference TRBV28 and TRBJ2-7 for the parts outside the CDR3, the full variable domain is DVKVTQSSRYLVKRTGEKVFLECVQDMDHENMFWYRQDPGLGLRLIYFSYDVKMKEKGDIPEGYSVSREKKERFSLILESASTNQTSMYLCASSLRGGLTLLYEQYFGPGTRLTVT.